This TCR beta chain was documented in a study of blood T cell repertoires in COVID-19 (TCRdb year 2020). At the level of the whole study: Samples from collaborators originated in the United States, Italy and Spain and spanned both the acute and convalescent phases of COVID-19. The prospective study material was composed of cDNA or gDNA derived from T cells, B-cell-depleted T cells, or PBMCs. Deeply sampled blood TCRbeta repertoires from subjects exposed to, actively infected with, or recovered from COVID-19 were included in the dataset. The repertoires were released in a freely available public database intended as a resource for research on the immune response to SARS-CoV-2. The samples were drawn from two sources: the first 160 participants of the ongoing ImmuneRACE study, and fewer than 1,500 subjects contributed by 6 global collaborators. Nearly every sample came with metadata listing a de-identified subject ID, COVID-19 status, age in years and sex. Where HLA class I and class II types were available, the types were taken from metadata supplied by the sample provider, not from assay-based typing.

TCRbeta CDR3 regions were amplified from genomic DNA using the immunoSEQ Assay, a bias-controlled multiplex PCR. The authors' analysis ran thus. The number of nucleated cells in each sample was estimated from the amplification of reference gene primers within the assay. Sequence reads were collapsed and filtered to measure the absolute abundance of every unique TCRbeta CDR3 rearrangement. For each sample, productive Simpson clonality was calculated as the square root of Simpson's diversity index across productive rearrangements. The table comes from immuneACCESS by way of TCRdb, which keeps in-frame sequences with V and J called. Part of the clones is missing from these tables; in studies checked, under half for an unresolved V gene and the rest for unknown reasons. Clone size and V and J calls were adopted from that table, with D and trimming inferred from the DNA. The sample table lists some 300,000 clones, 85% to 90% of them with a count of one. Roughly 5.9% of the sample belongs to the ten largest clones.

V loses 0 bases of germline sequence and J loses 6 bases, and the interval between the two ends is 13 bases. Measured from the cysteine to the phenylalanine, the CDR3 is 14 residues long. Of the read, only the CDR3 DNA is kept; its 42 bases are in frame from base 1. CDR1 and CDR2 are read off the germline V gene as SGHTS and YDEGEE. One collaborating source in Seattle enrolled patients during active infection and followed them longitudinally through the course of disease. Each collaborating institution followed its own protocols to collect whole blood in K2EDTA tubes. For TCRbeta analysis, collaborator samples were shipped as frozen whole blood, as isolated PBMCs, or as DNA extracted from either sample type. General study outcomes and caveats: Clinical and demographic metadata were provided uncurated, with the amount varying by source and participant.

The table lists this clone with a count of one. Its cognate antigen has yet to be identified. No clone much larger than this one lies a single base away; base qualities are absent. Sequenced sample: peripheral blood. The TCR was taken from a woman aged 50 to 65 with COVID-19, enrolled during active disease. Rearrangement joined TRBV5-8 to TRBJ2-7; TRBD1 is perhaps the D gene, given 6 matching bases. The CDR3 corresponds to CASSLGQVLREQYF. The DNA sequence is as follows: TGTGCCAGCAGCTTGGGACAGGTTCTTCGCGAGCAGTACTTC.